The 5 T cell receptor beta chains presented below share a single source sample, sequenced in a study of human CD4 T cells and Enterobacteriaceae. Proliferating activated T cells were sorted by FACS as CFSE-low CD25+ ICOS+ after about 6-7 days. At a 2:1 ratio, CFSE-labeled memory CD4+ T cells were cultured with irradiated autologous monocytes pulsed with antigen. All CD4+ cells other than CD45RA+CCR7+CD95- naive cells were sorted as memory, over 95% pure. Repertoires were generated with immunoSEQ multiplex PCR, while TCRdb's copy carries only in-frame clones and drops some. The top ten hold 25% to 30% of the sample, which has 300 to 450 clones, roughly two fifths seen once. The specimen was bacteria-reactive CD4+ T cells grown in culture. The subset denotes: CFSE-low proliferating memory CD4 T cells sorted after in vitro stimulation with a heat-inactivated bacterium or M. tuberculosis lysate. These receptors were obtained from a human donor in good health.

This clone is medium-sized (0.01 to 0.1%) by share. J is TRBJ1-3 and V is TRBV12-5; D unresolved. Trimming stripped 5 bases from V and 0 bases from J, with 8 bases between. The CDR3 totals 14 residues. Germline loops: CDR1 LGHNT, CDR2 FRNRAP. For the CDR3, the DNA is TGTGCTAGTGGTGATGGAAACTCTGGAAACACCATATATTTT. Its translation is CASGDGNSGNTIYF.

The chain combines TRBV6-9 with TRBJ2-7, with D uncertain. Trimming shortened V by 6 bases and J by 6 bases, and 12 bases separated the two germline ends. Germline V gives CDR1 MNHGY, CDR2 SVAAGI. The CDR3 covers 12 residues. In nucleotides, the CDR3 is TGTGCCAGCAGCCCCGTAGGTCGCGAGCAGTACTTC. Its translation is CASSPVGREQYF.

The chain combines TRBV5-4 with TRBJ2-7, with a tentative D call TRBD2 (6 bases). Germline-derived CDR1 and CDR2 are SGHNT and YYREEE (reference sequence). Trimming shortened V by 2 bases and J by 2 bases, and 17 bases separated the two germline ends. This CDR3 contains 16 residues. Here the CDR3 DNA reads TGTGCCAGCAGCTTCGCGGCTGGCGGGAACACCTACGAGCAGTACTTC. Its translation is CASSFAAGGNTYEQYF.

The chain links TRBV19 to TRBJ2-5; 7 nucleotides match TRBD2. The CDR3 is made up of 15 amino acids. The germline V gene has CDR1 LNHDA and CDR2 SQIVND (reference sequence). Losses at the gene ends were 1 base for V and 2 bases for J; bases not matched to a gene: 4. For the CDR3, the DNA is TGTGCCAGTAGTATAGCTAAGCGGGAACAAGAGACCCAGTACTTC. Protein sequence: CASSIAKREQETQYF.

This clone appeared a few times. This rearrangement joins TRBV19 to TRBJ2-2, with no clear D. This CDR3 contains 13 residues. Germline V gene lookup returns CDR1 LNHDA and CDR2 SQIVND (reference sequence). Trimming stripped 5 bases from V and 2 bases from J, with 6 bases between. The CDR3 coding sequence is TGTGCCAGTAGTTCACCTAACACCGGGGAGCTGTTTTTT. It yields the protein CASSSPNTGELFF.